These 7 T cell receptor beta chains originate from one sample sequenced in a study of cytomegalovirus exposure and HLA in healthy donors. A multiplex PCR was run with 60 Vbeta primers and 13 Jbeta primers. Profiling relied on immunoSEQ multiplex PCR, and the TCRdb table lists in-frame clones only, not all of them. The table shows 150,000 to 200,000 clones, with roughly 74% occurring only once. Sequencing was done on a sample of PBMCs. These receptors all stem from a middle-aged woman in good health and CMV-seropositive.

The CDR3 sequence is CASSPAFGNEQYF. The DNA for the CDR3 is TGCGCCAGCAGCCCAGCCTTCGGGAACGAGCAGTACTTC. This chain uses TRBV5-1 with TRBJ2-7, with TRBD2 as a possible D gene (5 bases). With 4 bases removed from V and 5 bases from J, the gap between germline ends came to 13 bases. Germline CDR1 SGHRS, CDR2 YFSETQ. CDR3 size: 13 residues. The full variable domain, in which reference TRBV5-1 and TRBJ2-7 provide the parts outside the CDR3, is KAGVTQTPRYLIKTRGQQVTLSCSPISGHRSVSWYQQTPGQGLQFLFEYFSETQRNKGNFPGRFSGRQFSNSRSEMNVSTLELGDSALYLCASSPAFGNEQYFGPGTRLTVT.

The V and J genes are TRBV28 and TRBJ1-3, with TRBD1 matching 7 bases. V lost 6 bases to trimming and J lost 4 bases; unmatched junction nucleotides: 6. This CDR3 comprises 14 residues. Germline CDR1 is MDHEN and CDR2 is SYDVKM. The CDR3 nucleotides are TGTGCCAGCAGCTGGGACAGCGACGGAAACACCATATATTTT. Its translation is CASSWDSDGNTIYF. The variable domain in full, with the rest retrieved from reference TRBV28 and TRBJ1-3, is DVKVTQSSRYLVKRTGEKVFLECVQDMDHENMFWYRQDPGLGLRLIYFSYDVKMKEKGDIPEGYSVSREKKERFSLILESASTNQTSMYLCASSWDSDGNTIYFGEGSWLTVV.

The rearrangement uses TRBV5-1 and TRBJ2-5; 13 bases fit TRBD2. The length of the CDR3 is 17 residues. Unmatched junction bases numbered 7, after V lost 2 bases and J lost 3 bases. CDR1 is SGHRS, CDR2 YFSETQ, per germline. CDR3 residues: CASSFNLGTSGEETQYF. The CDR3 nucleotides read TGCGCCAGCAGCTTCAACCTTGGGACTAGCGGGGAAGAGACCCAGTACTTC. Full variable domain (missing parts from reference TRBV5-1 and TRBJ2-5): KAGVTQTPRYLIKTRGQQVTLSCSPISGHRSVSWYQQTPGQGLQFLFEYFSETQRNKGNFPGRFSGRQFSNSRSEMNVSTLELGDSALYLCASSFNLGTSGEETQYFGPGTRLLVL.

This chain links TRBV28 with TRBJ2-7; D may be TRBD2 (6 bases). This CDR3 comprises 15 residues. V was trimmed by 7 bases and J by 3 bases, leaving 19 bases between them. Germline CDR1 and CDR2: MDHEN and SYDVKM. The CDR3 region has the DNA TGTGCCAGCACCCCCGTCGGGGACTCCCACTACGAGCAGTACTTC. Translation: CASTPVGDSHYEQYF.

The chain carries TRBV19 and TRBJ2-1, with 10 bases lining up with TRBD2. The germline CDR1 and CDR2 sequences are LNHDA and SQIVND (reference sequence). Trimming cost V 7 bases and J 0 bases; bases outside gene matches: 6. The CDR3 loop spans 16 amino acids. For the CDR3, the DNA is TGTGCCAGTAAGGGACTAGCGACTAGCTCCTACAATGAGCAGTTCTTC. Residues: CASKGLATSSYNEQFF. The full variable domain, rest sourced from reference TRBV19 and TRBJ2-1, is DGGITQSPKYLFRKEGQNVTLSCEQNLNHDAMYWYRQDPGQGLRLIYYSQIVNDFQKGDIAEGYSVSREKKESFPLTVTSAQKNPTAFYLCASKGLATSSYNEQFFGPGTRLTVL.

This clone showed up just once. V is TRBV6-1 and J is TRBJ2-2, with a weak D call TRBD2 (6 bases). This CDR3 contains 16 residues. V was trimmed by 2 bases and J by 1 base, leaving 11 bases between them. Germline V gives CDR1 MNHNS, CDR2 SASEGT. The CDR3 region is CASSERRGQNTGELFF. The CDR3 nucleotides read TGTGCCAGCAGTGAACGGAGGGGCCAGAACACCGGGGAGCTGTTTTTT.

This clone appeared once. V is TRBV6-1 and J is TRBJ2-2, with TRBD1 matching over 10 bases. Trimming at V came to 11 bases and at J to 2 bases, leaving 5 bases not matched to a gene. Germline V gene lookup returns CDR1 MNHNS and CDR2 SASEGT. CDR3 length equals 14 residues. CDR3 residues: CAVGTGANTGELFF. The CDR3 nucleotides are TGTGCCGTCGGGACAGGGGCTAACACCGGGGAGCTGTTTTTT.